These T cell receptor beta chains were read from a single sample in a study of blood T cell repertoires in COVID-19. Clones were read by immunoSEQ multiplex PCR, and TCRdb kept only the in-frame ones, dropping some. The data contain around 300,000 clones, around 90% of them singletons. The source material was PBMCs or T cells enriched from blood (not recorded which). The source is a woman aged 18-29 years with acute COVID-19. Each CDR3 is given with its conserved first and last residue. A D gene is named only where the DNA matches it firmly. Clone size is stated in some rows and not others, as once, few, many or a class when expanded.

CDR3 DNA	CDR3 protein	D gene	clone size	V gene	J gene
TGTGCCAGCAGGATCGACAGGGATGTGGCGGGAGGGCCCTACGAGCAGTACTTC	CASRIDRDVAGGPYEQYF	TRBD2	NA	TRBV6-4	TRBJ2-7
TGTGCCAGCAGCCGCCAGTCAGGGGGCAACACTGAAGCTTTCTTT	CASSRQSGGNTEAFF	TRBD1	once	TRBV4-2	TRBJ1-1
TGTGCCAGCAGGGGGGGAAAGCGTGGCTACACCTTC	CASRGGKRGYTF	NA	NA	TRBV27	TRBJ1-2
TGCGCCAGCAGCGTAGGGACAGGCACTGAAGCTTTCTTT	CASSVGTGTEAFF	TRBD1	NA	TRBV5-1	TRBJ1-1
TGTGCCAGCTCACCACTGTCTCCAGGGAATATTGACGTCTATGGCTACACCTTC	CASSPLSPGNIDVYGYTF	NA	NA	TRBV18	TRBJ1-2
TGTGCCAGCAGTCAACGGACTAGCGGGAACACCGGGGAGCTGTTTTTT	CASSQRTSGNTGELFF	TRBD2	NA	TRBV27	TRBJ2-2
TGCGCCAGCAGTGACCCTCGAGCCACCGGGGAGCTGTTTTTT	CASSDPRATGELFF	NA	few	TRBV10-1	TRBJ2-2
TGTGCCAGCAGTCACAGGGAAAAGAGTCAGCCCCAGCATTTT	CASSHREKSQPQHF	NA	NA	TRBV27	TRBJ1-5
TGTGCCTGGAGTGAACGACAGGGGGCGCGCGGCTACACCTTC	CAWSERQGARGYTF	TRBD1	NA	TRBV30	TRBJ1-2
TGTGCCAGTAGTACACTCCCAGGGGGCAGGGGTCAGCCCCAGCATTTT	CASSTLPGGRGQPQHF	TRBD1	NA	TRBV19	TRBJ1-5
TGTGCCAGCAGACGAGGAGCACAAGAGACCCAGTACTTC	CASRRGAQETQYF	NA	NA	TRBV12-3/TRBV12-4	TRBJ2-5
TGTGCCAGCAGCGTAGAATCGGGGACAGGGTTTGACGAGCAGTACTTC	CASSVESGTGFDEQYF	TRBD1	NA	TRBV9	TRBJ2-7
TGTGCCAGTAGTATTGTGGGACAGGGTAGGAGTCAGCCCCAGCATTTT	CASSIVGQGRSQPQHF	TRBD1	NA	TRBV19	TRBJ1-5
TGTGCCAGCAGTATGCGCGGTCAGCCCCAGCATTTT	CASSMRGQPQHF	NA	NA	TRBV28	TRBJ1-5
TGTGCCAGCTCACCGGGACAGGGACTAGCGGTTTACAATGAGCAGTTCTTC	CASSPGQGLAVYNEQFF	TRBD2	NA	TRBV18	TRBJ2-1
TGTGCCAGCAGCCGGGTGTTCGGGGAGACCCAGTACTTC	CASSRVFGETQYF	NA	NA	TRBV5-5	TRBJ2-5
TGTGCCAGCTCACAACGACAGCAATATAATTCACCCCTCCACTTT	CASSQRQQYNSPLHF	NA	NA	TRBV18	TRBJ1-6
TGTGCCAGCAGCCCCGACAGGGGGCCTCCTGGCAATGAGCAGTTCTTC	CASSPDRGPPGNEQFF	TRBD1	NA	TRBV14	TRBJ2-1
TGTGCCAGCAGCTTAGATTCGGGACAGCCCAATCAGCCCCAGCATTTT	CASSLDSGQPNQPQHF	TRBD1	NA	TRBV11-2	TRBJ1-5
TGTGCCAGCAGTTACTCGAAGGACAGGACCGCAACTAATGAAAAACTGTTTTTT	CASSYSKDRTATNEKLFF	TRBD1	NA	TRBV6-2/TRBV6-3	TRBJ1-4
TGTGCCAGCAGCTGGGGGGGAGCGGTAGCCAAAAACATTCAGTACTTC	CASSWGGAVAKNIQYF	TRBD2	NA	TRBV2	TRBJ2-4
TGTGCCAGCAGCTTGGTTTCGGGCCTAGCGAGGACAGATACGCAGTATTTT	CASSLVSGLARTDTQYF	NA	NA	TRBV5-4	TRBJ2-3
TGTGCCAGCACCCTGACAGGCCCTTTGTTTGAAGCTTTCTTT	CASTLTGPLFEAFF	NA	NA	TRBV28	TRBJ1-1
TGTGCCAGCAGCCAACCGGGACAGATGAACACTGAAGCTTTCTTT	CASSQPGQMNTEAFF	TRBD1	NA	TRBV3-1/TRBV3-2	TRBJ1-1
TGTGCCACCAGCAAGAGCGGCATCACTAAAGAGACCCAGTACTTC	CATSKSGITKETQYF	NA	NA	TRBV15	TRBJ2-5
TGTGCCAGCTCACTTCGGGAAGCTGATACGCAGTATTTT	CASSLREADTQYF	NA	NA	TRBV18	TRBJ2-3
TGTGCCAGCAGCTTTGGACGGGACAGGAAGAGCTCCTACGAGCAGTACTTC	CASSFGRDRKSSYEQYF	TRBD1	NA	TRBV5-6	TRBJ2-7
TGTGCCAGCAGAGGACTAGCGGGAATCACAGATACGCAGTATTTT	CASRGLAGITDTQYF	TRBD2	once	TRBV27	TRBJ2-3
TGTGCCAGCTCATCGGGACAGTTGAACACTGAAGCTTTCTTT	CASSSGQLNTEAFF	TRBD1	NA	TRBV18	TRBJ1-1
TGTGCCTGGAGGGCTAGCGGGACTTTCTACGAGCAGTACTTC	CAWRASGTFYEQYF	TRBD2	NA	TRBV30	TRBJ2-7
TGTGCCAGCAGCGGCAGGGCCTCCTACGAGCAGTACTTC	CASSGRASYEQYF	NA	NA	TRBV6-5	TRBJ2-7
TGTGCCAGTAGTATAAGCACCTCGGGCACCGGGGAGCTGTTTTTT	CASSISTSGTGELFF	NA	few	TRBV19	TRBJ2-2
TGTGCCACCTTCGTGGGGGGTCTGCCCCAGCATTTT	CATFVGGLPQHF	NA	NA	TRBV28	TRBJ1-5
TGTGCCAGCAGCTTTGGTCCACTAGCGGGGAAAACCTACGAGCAGTACTTC	CASSFGPLAGKTYEQYF	TRBD2	NA	TRBV7-6	TRBJ2-7
TGTGCCAGCAGTTACAAGGGACAGGGCAGTTCACCCCTCCACTTT	CASSYKGQGSSPLHF	TRBD1	once	TRBV27	TRBJ1-6
TGTGCCAGCAGTATGACAGGGCTGGGGAATCAGCCCCAGCATTTT	CASSMTGLGNQPQHF	TRBD1	NA	TRBV6-2/TRBV6-3	TRBJ1-5
TGTGCCAGCAGCCACAAACTAGCGGGAGGGCCGAAAGAGCAGTTCTTC	CASSHKLAGGPKEQFF	TRBD2	NA	TRBV14	TRBJ2-1
TGTGCCAGCAGCCCCAGGACTAGCGGAGACTTTAACAATGAGCAGTTCTTC	CASSPRTSGDFNNEQFF	TRBD2	NA	TRBV4-2	TRBJ2-1
TGTGCCAGCAGCTTGGCAGGGTATCAGCCCCAGCATTTT	CASSLAGYQPQHF	NA	NA	TRBV5-6	TRBJ1-5
TGTGCCAGCAGCGTAGGTGGACTAGCGGGAGGGAGGGAGGCCCAGTACTTC	CASSVGGLAGGREAQYF	TRBD2	NA	TRBV9	TRBJ2-5
TGTGCCAGCAGCCAAGGGGGCTCTGGAAACACCATATATTTT	CASSQGGSGNTIYF	NA	few	TRBV6-5	TRBJ1-3
TGTGCCAGCTCACCAGCGAACAGGGTAGTAAAAAACATTCAGTACTTC	CASSPANRVVKNIQYF	NA	once	TRBV18	TRBJ2-4
TGTGCCAGCAGCCCGAGCACAGATACGCAGTATTTT	CASSPSTDTQYF	NA	NA	TRBV7-2	TRBJ2-3
TGTGCCAGCTCCCGTTGGACTAGCGGGAGCGATACGCAGTATTTT	CASSRWTSGSDTQYF	TRBD2	NA	TRBV18	TRBJ2-3
TGCGCCAGCAGCCACAGACAGGGTGACAGCAATCAGCCCCAGCATTTT	CASSHRQGDSNQPQHF	TRBD1	NA	TRBV4-1	TRBJ1-5
TGCGCCAGCAGTGATTCGACTAGCGGGAGGGCCTGGGCAGATACGCAGTATTTT	CASSDSTSGRAWADTQYF	TRBD2	NA	TRBV10-2	TRBJ2-3
TGTGCCAGCAGCTCTCGGACAGGCACAGATACGCAGTATTTT	CASSSRTGTDTQYF	NA	once	TRBV7-2	TRBJ2-3
TGTGCCACCAGTGATTGTCGGGCAGGGGGCGCGAGGGAGCAGTACTTC	CATSDCRAGGAREQYF	TRBD1	NA	TRBV24-1	TRBJ2-7
TGTGCCAGCAGTACCGACAGGAACTATGGCTACACCTTC	CASSTDRNYGYTF	NA	once	TRBV2	TRBJ1-2
TGTGCCAGCAGCTCGCAGGGGCCTAGCACAGATACGCAGTATTTT	CASSSQGPSTDTQYF	NA	NA	TRBV7-2	TRBJ2-3
TGTGCCAGCAGTCCCGGGAGTATGACAGATACGCAGTATTTT	CASSPGSMTDTQYF	NA	NA	TRBV11-3	TRBJ2-3
TGTGCCAGTCGGCTAGGTGTTTCCTACGAGCAGTACTTC	CASRLGVSYEQYF	NA	NA	TRBV12-3/TRBV12-4	TRBJ2-7
TGTGCCAGCAGCCTTCGACAGGGATTGGTACAACGCAGTGAGCAGTTCTTC	CASSLRQGLVQRSEQFF	TRBD1	few	TRBV11-2	TRBJ2-1
TGTGCCAGTAGGGGGATTAGCGGGGGCTGGGATGAGCAGTTCTTC	CASRGISGGWDEQFF	TRBD2	NA	TRBV19	TRBJ2-1
TGTGCCAGCAGAAAGGGACAGATCCTTAATGAGCAGTTCTTC	CASRKGQILNEQFF	TRBD1	NA	TRBV13	TRBJ2-1
TGTGCCAGCAGCTTGGTGCTGGCGGGAGGGCGTTTTGTTGAGCAGTTCTTC	CASSLVLAGGRFVEQFF	TRBD2	NA	TRBV5-5	TRBJ2-1